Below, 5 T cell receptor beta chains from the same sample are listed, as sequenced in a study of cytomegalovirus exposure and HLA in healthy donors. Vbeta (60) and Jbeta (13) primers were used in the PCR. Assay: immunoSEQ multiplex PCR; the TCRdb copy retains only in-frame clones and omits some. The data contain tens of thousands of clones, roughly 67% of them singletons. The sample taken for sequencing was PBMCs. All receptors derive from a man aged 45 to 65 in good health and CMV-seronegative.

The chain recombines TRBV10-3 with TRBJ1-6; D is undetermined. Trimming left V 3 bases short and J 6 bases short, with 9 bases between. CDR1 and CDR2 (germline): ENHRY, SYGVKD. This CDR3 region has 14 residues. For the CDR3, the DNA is TGTGCCATCAGTGATGGGCAAACTAATTCACCCCTCCACTTT. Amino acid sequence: CAISDGQTNSPLHF.

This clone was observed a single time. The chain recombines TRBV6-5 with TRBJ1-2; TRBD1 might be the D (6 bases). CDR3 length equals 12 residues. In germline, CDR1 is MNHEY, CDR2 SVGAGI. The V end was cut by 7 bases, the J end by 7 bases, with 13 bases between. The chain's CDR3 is CASTRDIAGYTF. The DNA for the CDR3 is TGTGCCAGCACCCGGGACATCGCTGGCTACACCTTC.

CDR3 nucleotides: TGTGCCAGCAGTTTAACCGGGACAGCCTCCTACGAGCAGTACTTC. Protein product: CASSLTGTASYEQYF. The chain employs TRBV27 and TRBJ2-7; TRBD1 agrees at 7 bases. J lost 0 bases, V lost 2 bases, and 4 bases had no gene match. The length of the CDR3 is 15 residues. CDR1 is MNHEY and CDR2 is SMNVEV in the germline V gene (reference sequence).

The DNA for the CDR3 is TGCGCCAGCAGTGAGGGGCCCCAAGAGACCCAGTACTTC. Its translation is CASSEGPQETQYF. The chain combines TRBV10-1 with TRBJ2-5; D call uncertain. The CDR3 covers 13 residues. Trimming left V 2 bases short and J 1 base short, with 5 bases between. Per the germline V gene, CDR1 is WNHNN and CDR2 is SYGVQD (reference sequence).

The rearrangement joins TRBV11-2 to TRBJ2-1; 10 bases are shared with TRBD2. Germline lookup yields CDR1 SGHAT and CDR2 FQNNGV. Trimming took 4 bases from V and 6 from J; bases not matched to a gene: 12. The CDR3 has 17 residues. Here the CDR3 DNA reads TGTGCCAGCAGCTCCGGGTTGCGTCTAGCGGGGGTCAATGAGCAGTTCTTC. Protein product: CASSSGLRLAGVNEQFF.